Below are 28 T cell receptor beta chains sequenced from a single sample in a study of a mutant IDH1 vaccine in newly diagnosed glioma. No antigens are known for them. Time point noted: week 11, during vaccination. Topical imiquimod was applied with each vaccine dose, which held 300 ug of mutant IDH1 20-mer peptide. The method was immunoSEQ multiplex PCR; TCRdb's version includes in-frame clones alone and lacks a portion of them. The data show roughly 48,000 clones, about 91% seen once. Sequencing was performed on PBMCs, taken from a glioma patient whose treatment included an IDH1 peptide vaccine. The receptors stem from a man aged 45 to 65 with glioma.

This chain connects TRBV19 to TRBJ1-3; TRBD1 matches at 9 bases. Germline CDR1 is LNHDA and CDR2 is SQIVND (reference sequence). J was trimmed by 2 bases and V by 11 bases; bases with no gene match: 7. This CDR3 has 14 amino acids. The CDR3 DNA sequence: TGTGCCCGATTGACAGGGGGGACTGGAAACACCATATATTTT. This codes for CARLTGGTGNTIYF.

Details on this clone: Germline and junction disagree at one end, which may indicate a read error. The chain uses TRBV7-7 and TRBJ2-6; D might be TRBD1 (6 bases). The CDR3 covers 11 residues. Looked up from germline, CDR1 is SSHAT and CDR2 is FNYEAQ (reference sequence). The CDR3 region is CASSLEGRGWF. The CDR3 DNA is TGTGCTAGCAGCTTAGAGGGCAGGGGTTGGTTC.

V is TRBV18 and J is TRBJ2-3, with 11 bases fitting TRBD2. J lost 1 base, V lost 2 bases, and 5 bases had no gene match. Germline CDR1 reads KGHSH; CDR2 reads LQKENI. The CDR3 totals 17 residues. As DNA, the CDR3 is TGTGCCAGCTCACCAGGACTAGCGGGTTCGGGCACAGATACGCAGTATTTT. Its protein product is CASSPGLAGSGTDTQYF.

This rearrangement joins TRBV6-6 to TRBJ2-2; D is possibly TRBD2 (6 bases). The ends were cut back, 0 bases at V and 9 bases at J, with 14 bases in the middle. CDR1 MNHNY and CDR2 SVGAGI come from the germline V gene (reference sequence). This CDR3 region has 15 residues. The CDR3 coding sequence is TGTGCCAGCAGTTACTCGATCCCCGGGAGCTGGGAGCTGTTTTTT. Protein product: CASSYSIPGSWELFF.

CDR3 sequence: CAWSVVRDGGPQHF. The CDR3 bases are TGTGCCTGGAGTGTCGTCCGGGACGGAGGGCCCCAGCATTTT. The V and J genes are TRBV30 and TRBJ1-5; possibly TRBD1 for D (5 bases). The germline V gene has CDR1 GTSNPN and CDR2 SVGIG (reference sequence). This CDR3 is built from 14 residues. V dropped 0 bases and J dropped 9 bases, with 15 bases sitting between them. The full variable domain, in which reference TRBV30 and TRBJ1-5 provide the parts outside the CDR3, is SQTIHQWPATLVQPVGSPLSLECTVEGTSNPNLYWYRQAAGRGLQLLFYSVGIGQISSEVPQNLSASRPQDRQFILSSKKLLLSDSGFYLCAWSVVRDGGPQHFGDGTRLSIL.

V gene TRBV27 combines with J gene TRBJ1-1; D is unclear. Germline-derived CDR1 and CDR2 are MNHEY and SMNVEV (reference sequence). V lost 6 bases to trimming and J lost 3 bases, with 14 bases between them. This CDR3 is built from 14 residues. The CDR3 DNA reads TGTGCCAGCAGCCTAGGGCCGAGCTACACTGAAGCTTTCTTT. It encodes CASSLGPSYTEAFF.

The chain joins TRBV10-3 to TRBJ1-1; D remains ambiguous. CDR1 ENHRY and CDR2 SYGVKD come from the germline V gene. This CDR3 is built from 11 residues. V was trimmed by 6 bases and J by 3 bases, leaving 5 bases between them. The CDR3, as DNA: TGTGCCATCAGAGAGGACACTGAAGCTTTCTTT. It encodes CAIREDTEAFF.

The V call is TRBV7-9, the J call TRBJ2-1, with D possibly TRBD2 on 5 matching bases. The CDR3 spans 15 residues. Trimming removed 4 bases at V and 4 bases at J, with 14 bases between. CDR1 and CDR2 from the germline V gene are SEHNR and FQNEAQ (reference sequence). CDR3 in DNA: TGTGCCAGCAGCTCCCGGACGGGGAAGTACAATGAGCAGTTCTTC. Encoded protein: CASSSRTGKYNEQFF.

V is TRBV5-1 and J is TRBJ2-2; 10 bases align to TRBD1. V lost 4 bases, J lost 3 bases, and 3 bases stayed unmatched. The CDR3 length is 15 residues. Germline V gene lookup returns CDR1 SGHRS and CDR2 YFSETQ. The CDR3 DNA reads TGCGCCAGCAGCCTCGGGACAGGGGACACCGGGGAGCTGTTTTTT. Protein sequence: CASSLGTGDTGELFF.

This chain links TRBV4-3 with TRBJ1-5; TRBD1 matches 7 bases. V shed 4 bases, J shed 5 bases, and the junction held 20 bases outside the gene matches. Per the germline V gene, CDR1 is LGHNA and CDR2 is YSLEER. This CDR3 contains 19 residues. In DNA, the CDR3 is TGCGCCAGCAGCCCTGGGACAGCTTTCCCCCGTTTTTCATATCAGCCCCAGCATTTT. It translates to CASSPGTAFPRFSYQPQHF.

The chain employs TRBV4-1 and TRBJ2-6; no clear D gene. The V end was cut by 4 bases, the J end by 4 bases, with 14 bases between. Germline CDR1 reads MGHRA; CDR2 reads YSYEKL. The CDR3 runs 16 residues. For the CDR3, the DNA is TGCGCCAGCAGCCCCCCTCGCGGATCCGGGGCCAACGTCCTGACTTTC. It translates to CASSPPRGSGANVLTF.

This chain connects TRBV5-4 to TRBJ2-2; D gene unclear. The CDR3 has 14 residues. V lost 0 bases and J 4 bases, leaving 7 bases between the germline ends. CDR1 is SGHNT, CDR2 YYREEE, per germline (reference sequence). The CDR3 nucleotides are TGTGCCAGCAGCTTGGGAGGTGGCACCGGGGAGCTGTTTTTT. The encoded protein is CASSLGGGTGELFF.

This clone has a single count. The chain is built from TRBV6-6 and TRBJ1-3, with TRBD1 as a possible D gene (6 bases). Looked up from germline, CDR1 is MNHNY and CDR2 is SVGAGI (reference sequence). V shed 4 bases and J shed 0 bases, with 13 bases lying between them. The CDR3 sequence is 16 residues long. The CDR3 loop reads CASSLNTGTSGNTIYF. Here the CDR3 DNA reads TGTGCCAGCAGTTTGAACACAGGGACCTCTGGAAACACCATATATTTT.

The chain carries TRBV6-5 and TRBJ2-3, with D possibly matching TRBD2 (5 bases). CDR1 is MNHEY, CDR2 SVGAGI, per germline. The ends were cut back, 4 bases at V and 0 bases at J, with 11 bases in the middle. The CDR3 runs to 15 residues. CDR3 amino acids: CASSFGKPSTDTQYF. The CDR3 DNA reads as TGTGCCAGCAGTTTCGGGAAACCTAGCACAGATACGCAGTATTTT.

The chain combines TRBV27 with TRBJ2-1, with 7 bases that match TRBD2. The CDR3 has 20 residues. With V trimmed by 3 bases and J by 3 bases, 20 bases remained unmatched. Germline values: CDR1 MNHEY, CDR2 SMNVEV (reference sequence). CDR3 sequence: CASSFPQRVASGLFYNEQFF. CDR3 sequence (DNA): TGTGCCAGCAGTTTCCCTCAACGGGTGGCTAGCGGATTATTCTACAATGAGCAGTTCTTC.

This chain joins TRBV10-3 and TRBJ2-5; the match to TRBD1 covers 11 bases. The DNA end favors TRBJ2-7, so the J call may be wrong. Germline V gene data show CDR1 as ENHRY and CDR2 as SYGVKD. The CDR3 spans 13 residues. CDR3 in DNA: TGTGCCATCGGGGGACAGGGGGTCTACGAGCAGTACTTC. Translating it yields CAIGGQGVYEQYF.

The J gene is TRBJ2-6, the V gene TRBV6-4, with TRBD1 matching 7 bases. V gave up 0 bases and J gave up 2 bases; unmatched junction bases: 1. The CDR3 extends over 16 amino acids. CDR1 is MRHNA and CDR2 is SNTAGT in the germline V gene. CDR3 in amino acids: CASSDSGGAGANVLTF. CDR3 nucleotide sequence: TGTGCCAGCAGTGACTCAGGGGGCGCTGGGGCCAACGTCCTGACTTTC.

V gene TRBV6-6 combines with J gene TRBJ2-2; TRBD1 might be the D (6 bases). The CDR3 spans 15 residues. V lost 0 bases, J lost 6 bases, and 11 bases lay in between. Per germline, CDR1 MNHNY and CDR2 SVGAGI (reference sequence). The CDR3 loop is CASSYSSRGPGELFF. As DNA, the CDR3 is TGTGCCAGCAGTTACTCGAGCAGGGGCCCCGGGGAGCTGTTTTTT.

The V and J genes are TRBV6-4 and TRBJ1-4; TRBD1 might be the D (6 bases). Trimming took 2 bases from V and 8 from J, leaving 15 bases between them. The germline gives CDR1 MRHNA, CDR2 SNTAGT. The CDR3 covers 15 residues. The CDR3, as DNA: TGTGCCAGCAGTGACCAAGGGGGTCTCGGGGAAAAACTGTTTTTT. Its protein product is CASSDQGGLGEKLFF.

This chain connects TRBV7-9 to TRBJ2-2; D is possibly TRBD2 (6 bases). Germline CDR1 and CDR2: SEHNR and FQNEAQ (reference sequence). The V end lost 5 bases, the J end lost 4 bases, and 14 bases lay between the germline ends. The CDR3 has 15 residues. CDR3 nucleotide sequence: TGTGCCAGCAGCCCTGGAGTAGCGGCCACCGGGGAGCTGTTTTTT. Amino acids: CASSPGVAATGELFF.

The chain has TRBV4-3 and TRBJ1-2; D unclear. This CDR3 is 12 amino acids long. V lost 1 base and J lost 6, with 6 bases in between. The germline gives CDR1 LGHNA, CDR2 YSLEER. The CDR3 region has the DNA TGCGCCAGCAGCCAAGGACGGGATGGCTACACCTTC. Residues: CASSQGRDGYTF.

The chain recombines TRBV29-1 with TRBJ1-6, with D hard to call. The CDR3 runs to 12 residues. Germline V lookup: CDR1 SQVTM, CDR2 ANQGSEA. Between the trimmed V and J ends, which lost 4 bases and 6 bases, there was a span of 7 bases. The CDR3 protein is CSVGTSNSPLHF. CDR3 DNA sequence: TGCAGCGTTGGGACTAGTAATTCACCCCTCCACTTT.

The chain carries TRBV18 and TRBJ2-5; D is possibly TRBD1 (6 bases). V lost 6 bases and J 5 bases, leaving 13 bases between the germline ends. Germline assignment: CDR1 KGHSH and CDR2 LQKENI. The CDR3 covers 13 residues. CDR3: CASSLQGRETQYF. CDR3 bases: TGTGCCAGCTCGTTACAGGGAAGGGAGACCCAGTACTTC.

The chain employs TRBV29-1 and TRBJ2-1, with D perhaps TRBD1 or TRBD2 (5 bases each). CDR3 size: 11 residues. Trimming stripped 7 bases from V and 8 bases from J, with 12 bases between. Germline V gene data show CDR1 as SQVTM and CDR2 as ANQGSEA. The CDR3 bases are TGCAGCGCTCGGGGACCTGATGAGCAGTTCTTC. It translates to CSARGPDEQFF.

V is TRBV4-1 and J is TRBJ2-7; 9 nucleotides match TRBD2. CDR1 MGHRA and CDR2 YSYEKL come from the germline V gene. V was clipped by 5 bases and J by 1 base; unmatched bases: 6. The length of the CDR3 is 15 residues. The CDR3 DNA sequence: TGCGCCAGCAGCATACGGACTAGCGAATCCTACGAGCAGTACTTC. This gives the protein CASSIRTSESYEQYF.

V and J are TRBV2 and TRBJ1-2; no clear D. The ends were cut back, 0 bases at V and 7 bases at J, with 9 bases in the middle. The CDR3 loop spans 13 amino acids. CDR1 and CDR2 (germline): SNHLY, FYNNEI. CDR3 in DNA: TGTGCCAGCAGTGAAGCGAACGGCTTTGGCTACACCTTC. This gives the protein CASSEANGFGYTF.

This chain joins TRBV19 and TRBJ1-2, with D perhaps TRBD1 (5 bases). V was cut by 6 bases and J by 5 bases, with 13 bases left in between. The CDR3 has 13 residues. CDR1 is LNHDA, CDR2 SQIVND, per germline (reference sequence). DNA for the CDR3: TGTGCCAGTAGCCCTGGGCAGGGATATGGCTACACCTTC. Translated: CASSPGQGYGYTF.

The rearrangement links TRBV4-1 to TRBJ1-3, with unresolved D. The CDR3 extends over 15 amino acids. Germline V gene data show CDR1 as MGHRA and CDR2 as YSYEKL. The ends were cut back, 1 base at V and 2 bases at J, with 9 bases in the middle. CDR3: CASSQGGYTGNTIYF. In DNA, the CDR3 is TGCGCCAGCAGCCAAGGAGGATACACTGGAAACACCATATATTTT.